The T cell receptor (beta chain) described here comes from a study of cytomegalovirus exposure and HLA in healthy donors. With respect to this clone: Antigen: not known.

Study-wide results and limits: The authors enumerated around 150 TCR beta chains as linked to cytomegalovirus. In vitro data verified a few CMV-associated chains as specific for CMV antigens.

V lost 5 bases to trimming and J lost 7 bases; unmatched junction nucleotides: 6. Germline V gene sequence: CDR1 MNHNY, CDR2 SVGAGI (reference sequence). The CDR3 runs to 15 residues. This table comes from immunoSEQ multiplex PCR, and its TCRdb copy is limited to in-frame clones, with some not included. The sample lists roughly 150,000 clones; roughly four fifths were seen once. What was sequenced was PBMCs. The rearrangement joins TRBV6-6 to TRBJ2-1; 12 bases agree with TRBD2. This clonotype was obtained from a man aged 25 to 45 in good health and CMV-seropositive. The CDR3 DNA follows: TGTGCCAGCAGTCAGAGGACTAGCGGGGCGAATGAGCAGTTCTTC. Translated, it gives CASSQRTSGANEQFF.